Sequencing of this T cell receptor (beta chain) was carried out in a study of regulatory T cells in long-lasting Graves disease (dated by TCRdb to the early 2020s). Regarding the research as a whole: Patients with newly diagnosed Graves' disease had been on antithyroid drugs for under 3 months. This study used TCR sequencing and RNA sequencing of peripheral blood to compare persistent Graves' disease patients against newly diagnosed Graves' disease patients. The study was conducted in China and was registered as a clinical trial. A total of around 35 samples were covered by TCR sequencing, comprising about 13 persistent and roughly 20 newly diagnosed Graves' disease patients.

The paper as a whole reports these results and caveats: The small sample size was acknowledged by the authors as a limitation that may reduce accuracy. Compared with newly diagnosed patients, patients with persistent Graves' disease had lower TCR Shannon entropy and fewer highly expanded clones, which suggests clonal expansion. Only peripheral blood was studied, because thyroid tissue, the primary lesion, was inaccessible. Sequencing and analysis were limited to the TCR beta chain. Persistent disease showed preferential use of TRBV28, TRBJ1-2 and TRBJ2-5, whereas newly diagnosed disease favored TRBV20-1 and TRBJ2-1. More public clonotypes were shared among persistent patients (roughly 2,900) than among newly diagnosed patients (more than 950).

In this sample, this clonotype turned up once. There is no known antigen for this receptor. The sample holds no much larger clone one base away, and base qualities are not on file. One read offers little support. The germline V gene (reference sequence) supplies CDR1 MNHEY and CDR2 SMNVEV. Trimming accounts for 6 bases at V and 3 bases at J, while the number of junction bases matched to no gene is 10. The CDR3, from cysteine to phenylalanine, totals 15 residues. Solely the CDR3 DNA is kept, with 45 bases framed from the first base. In light of the paper, this sample's time point label describes: newly diagnosed GD, antithyroid drugs for less than 3 months. For both TCR sequencing and RNA sequencing, RNA was extracted from PBMCs using TRIzol. Graves' disease was diagnosed according to American Thyroid Association guidelines. Recruitment of patients was carried out at an endocrinology department in Xi'an, China. From each patient, approximately 9.9 milliliters of peripheral blood was collected into an EDTA anticoagulant tube. Ficoll Paque Plus density gradient separation was used to isolate PBMCs, and no further T cell sorting was performed. RNA quality was checked with an Agilent 2100 Bioanalyzer and agarose gel, and concentration with a NanoDrop 2000.

The library was produced with multiplex PCR. Sequenced on an Illumina HiSeq 4000. TCR beta libraries were built with iRepertoire HTBI primers and Arm-PCR amplification of CDR3 regions. Gel purification was performed on PCR products prior to sequencing. Concerning the study's data processing: Gene usage analysis of CDR3 amino acid clonotypes used the 60 to 75 TRBV and 11 to 15 TRBJ segments found across samples. Filtered high-quality paired reads were merged into contigs using COPE and FqMerger. BLAST was used to align contigs to IMGT TRBV, TRBD and TRBJ reference genes, with CDR3 defined following IMGT. Any clonotype with a frequency above 0.1% was classified as a highly expanded clone. Repertoire diversity was measured by Shannon entropy, and V-J evenness by the Gini coefficient. A clonotype found in more than one individual was treated as public. TCRdb handled the public reads itself, with Q25 trimming in fastp and clone calling in MiXCR, and kept productive beta chains. Identical CDR3 protein sequences are pooled into one entry, listed with their most common genes and DNA. TCRdb's processing, not the authors' own work, is the source of the V and J calls. Here the sample has about 420,000 distinct CDR3 sequences; around 15% occur a single time. The ten largest clonotypes hold around a quarter of the sample.

The sample also formed part of further work on T cells in Graves' hyperthyroidism and ophthalmopathy. As the second paper documents: A patient counted as having stable Graves' hyperthyroidism if no progression to ophthalmopathy occurred over 18 months of follow-up. Hyperthyroidism patients were newly diagnosed, with disease duration under 2 months, and aged 18 to 65 years. Patients with uncontrolled infections, other autoimmune diseases, pregnancy or lactation were excluded. Diagnoses were established on the basis of clinical symptoms, serum thyroxine and TRAb, thyroid ultrasound, and orbital computed tomography. A first-round RT-PCR of the TCR CDR3 used the HTBI primer set with the Qiagen OneStep RT-PCR kit. Most expanded thyroid clonotypes (frequency above 0.001) were also found in blood, which suggests that blood repertoires may mirror thyroid immune responses. A 13 V-J signature model separated ophthalmopathy from stable hyperthyroidism, with approximately 87% sensitivity and 81% to 83% specificity in cross-validation and 80%/75% in testing. During validation, the model predicted progression to ophthalmopathy a median of roughly six months ahead of onset, with roughly 65% sensitivity and 72% to 80% specificity. A discovery cohort of around 98 patients, 43 with Graves' ophthalmopathy and fewer than 65 with stable Graves' hyperthyroidism, was used to find distinguishing TCR V-J signatures. Whether ophthalmopathy could be predicted prospectively was tested in an independent validation cohort made up of 18 to 20 hyperthyroidism patients plus 17 patients who later progressed to ophthalmopathy. The 100 or so discovery patients were randomly split 7:3 into training and test sets. The study also compared thyroid tissue and blood T-cell repertoires from 6 or 7 Graves' hyperthyroidism patients. After blood sampling, hyperthyroidism patients were treated with methimazole at a starting dose of 30 mg daily, and ophthalmopathy patients were treated with high-dose intravenous methylprednisolone. A second multiplex PCR round built the libraries, followed by size selection and purification. Paired-end sequencing of the libraries was performed with 100 bp reads on an Illumina HiSeq2000. SOAPnuke was used to process the raw data, removing reads that contained adapters or uncalled bases, had a mean Phred below 15, or lacked an exact match to the constant primer or identifier. COPE v1.2.5 was used to merge the high-quality paired reads, and each unique nucleotide sequence was defined as a clonotype. Clonotypes were aligned to IMGT TRBV, TRBD and TRBJ reference segments using MiTCR v1.1. The analysis included only V-J combinations with a frequency above 0.0001, which together covered 99% to 99.2% of the repertoires. The TCS score was defined as F50 (clonal expansion) divided by E x V (chaos), with BLOSUM62-based TCRdist calculated between CDR3 peptides within each V-J. Welch's t-statistics and random forest reduced 450 to 600 V-J features to roughly 13, which were used in a naive Bayes classifier (R e1071). No statistical method was used to fix the sample size in advance, and group allocation was not hidden from the investigators. The paper reports TCR Vbeta CDR3 sequencing of fewer than 150 peripheral blood samples: under 45 ophthalmopathy, fewer than 80 hyperthyroidism and 17 progressor patients.

The chain links TRBV27 with TRBJ2-7, with 8 bases in between that match TRBD1. This specimen was peripheral blood mononuclear cells (PBMCs), taken at new diagnosis, from a patient treated with antithyroid drugs. This TCR came from a woman under 30 with Graves disease. Donor details come from another sample of the same person, matched by shared clones. The CDR3 protein is CASSETGTGYYEQYF. The bases read TGTGCCAGCAGCGAAACCGGGACAGGATACTACGAGCAGTACTTC.